This T cell receptor (beta chain) originates from a study of T cells after yellow fever vaccination. Notes on the study in general: Reappearing after the booster were most of the clones from primary vaccination (roughly 96% CD4, about 88% CD8).

Concerning this clonotype: Its matching antigen is unknown.

V gave up 4 bases and J gave up 4 bases, with 16 bases separating them. There are 15 residues in the CDR3. The germline gives CDR1 SGHVS, CDR2 FNYEAQ. In TCRdb, the 5' RACE reads were re-called with MiXCR into one record per CDR3 protein. The sample has some 110,000 distinct CDR3 sequences, 7.2% seen once. This sequence was found in a man younger than 35 who received the YFV17D yellow fever vaccine. The sample consisted of CD4+ T cells sorted from PBMCs, taken roughly seven weeks after the first yellow fever vaccination. The chain couples TRBV7-6 to TRBJ1-1, with D perhaps TRBD1 (5 bases). CDR3 sequence reads: CASSWDEGRGTEAFF. The CDR3 bases are TGTGCCAGCAGCTGGGACGAGGGGAGAGGCACTGAAGCTTTCTTT.